Listed here are 32 T cell receptor beta chains from one sample, sequenced in a study of breast tumors, draining lymph nodes, adjacent tissues (dated by TCRdb to the mid-2010s). Receptors were amplified or captured by multiplex PCR. Sequenced on an Illumina HiSeq 2000. Starting from the raw public reads, TCRdb applied fastp trimming at Q25, assembled clones with MiXCR and retained in-frame beta chains. Each entry is one CDR3 protein sequence, shown with its most common DNA and genes. In this sample the table shows 12,000 or so distinct CDR3 sequences, approximately 35% of which occur a single time. Of the sample, more than 14% falls within the top ten clones. Sequenced sample: breast tumor tissue. The receptors were gathered from a female donor with breast cancer. Some clones in this sample may be carry-over from other donors' samples.

In its sample, this clonotype is medium-sized. This rearrangement joins TRBV2 to TRBJ2-7; 12 positions agree with TRBD1. The CDR3 has 15 amino acids. J was trimmed by 5 bases and V by 6 bases; bases with no gene match: 8. The germline gives CDR1 SNHLY, CDR2 FYNNEI. The CDR3 DNA reads as TGTGCCAGCAGATTAACCGGGACAGGGGGCAACGAGCAGTACTTC. It codes for CASRLTGTGGNEQYF.

Relative to its sample, this clonotype is medium-sized. This sequence joins TRBV19 and TRBJ2-1; TRBD2 matches 9 bases. After removal of 11 bases from V and 10 bases from J, the junction contained 12 bases not matched to a gene. Germline V lookup: CDR1 LNHDA, CDR2 SQIVND (reference sequence). The CDR3 runs 13 residues. In DNA, the CDR3 is TGTGCCGGATCTCATAGCGGGAGAACCGAGCAGTTCTTC. This sequence encodes CAGSHSGRTEQFF. Full variable domain (outside the CDR3, taken from reference TRBV19 and TRBJ2-1): DGGITQSPKYLFRKEGQNVTLSCEQNLNHDAMYWYRQDPGQGLRLIYYSQIVNDFQKGDIAEGYSVSREKKESFPLTVTSAQKNPTAFYLCAGSHSGRTEQFFGPGTRLTVL.

The V call is TRBV27, the J call TRBJ2-1; unclear D gene. CDR1 is MNHEY, CDR2 SMNVEV, per germline (reference sequence). The CDR3 length is 16 residues. The V and J ends lost 5 bases and 4 bases respectively, with 18 bases between them. CDR3 in DNA: TGTGCCAGCAGTCGCTTGGTCCTATCGGCTTACAATGAGCAGTTCTTC. Protein sequence: CASSRLVLSAYNEQFF.

This clonotype was recorded many times. This chain links TRBV11-1 with TRBJ2-1, with TRBD2 matching over 13 bases. Unmatched junction bases numbered 3, after V lost 5 bases and J lost 2 bases. The CDR3 length is 16 residues. Germline V gene data show CDR1 as SGHAT and CDR2 as FQDESV (reference sequence). The CDR3 nucleotides read TGTGCCAGCAGCAGAGGACTAGCGGGGGCCTACAATGAGCAGTTCTTC. As protein: CASSRGLAGAYNEQFF.

The sample holds many counts of this clonotype. J is TRBJ2-1 and V is TRBV7-2, with D perhaps matching TRBD2 (5 bases). V was cut by 4 bases and J by 10 bases, with 23 bases left in between. The CDR3 length is 16 residues. Germline V gene lookup returns CDR1 SGHTA and CDR2 FQGNSA. The DNA for the CDR3 is TGTGCCAGCAGCTCAAGCGGCTGGTCCCAACCGGGGGAGCAGTTCTTC. Its protein is CASSSSGWSQPGEQFF.

This chain uses TRBV15 with TRBJ2-3; TRBD2 agrees at 11 bases. The CDR3 loop spans 18 amino acids. The V gene's germline CDR1 is LNHNV and CDR2 YYDKDF (reference sequence). J gave up 6 bases and V 0 bases, and 11 bases lay outside the gene matches. CDR3 sequence: CATSRDTLAGALGDTQYF. For the CDR3, the DNA is TGTGCCACCAGCAGAGATACACTAGCGGGGGCCCTGGGGGATACGCAGTATTTT. Variable domain in full (rest from reference TRBV15 and TRBJ2-3): DAMVIQNPRYQVTQFGKPVTLSCSQTLNHNVMYWYQQKSSQAPKLLFHYYDKDFNNEADTPDNFQSRRPNTSFCFLDIRSPGLGDTAMYLCATSRDTLAGALGDTQYFGPGTRLTVL.

This clonotype is medium-sized in the sample. The chain links TRBV20-1 to TRBJ2-1; 10 bases are a match to TRBD2. CDR3 size: 16 residues. The ends lost 2 bases at V and 0 bases at J; junction bases unmatched: 4. Germline CDR1 DFQATT, CDR2 SNEGSKA (reference sequence). CDR3 protein: CSARSSGRSSYNEQFF. DNA for the CDR3: TGCAGTGCTAGAAGTAGCGGGAGGAGCTCCTACAATGAGCAGTTCTTC.

This clonotype was detected only a few times. The J gene is TRBJ1-3, the V gene TRBV28; D may be TRBD1 (5 bases). Per the germline V gene, CDR1 is MDHEN and CDR2 is SYDVKM. V was clipped by 2 bases and J by 0 bases, with 11 bases between them. The CDR3 runs to 16 residues. CDR3: CASSLGDLGSGNTIYF. CDR3 DNA: TGTGCCAGCAGTTTAGGGGACCTCGGCTCTGGAAACACCATATATTTT.

This clonotype was observed at least ten times. V gene TRBV11-2 combines with J gene TRBJ2-5; 10 positions agree with TRBD1. The CDR3 spans 16 residues. Germline V lookup: CDR1 SGHAT, CDR2 FQNNGV. V shed 4 bases, J shed 4 bases, and the junction held 9 bases outside the gene matches. The CDR3 loop is CASSSDDRGPPETQYF. DNA for the CDR3: TGTGCCAGCAGCTCAGATGACAGGGGGCCACCAGAGACCCAGTACTTC.

This clonotype was seen many times. The chain carries TRBV6-6 and TRBJ2-1; tentative D call: TRBD1 (6 bases). CDR1 is MNHNY, CDR2 SVGAGI, per germline (reference sequence). Trimming cost V 4 bases and J 2 bases, with 21 bases left between them. This CDR3 is built from 18 residues. This CDR3 is CASSFRLRTALTYNEQFF. The CDR3 nucleotides read TGTGCCAGCAGTTTCAGACTTCGGACAGCTCTTACCTACAATGAGCAGTTCTTC.

The V gene is TRBV12-3 or TRBV12-4, the J gene TRBJ1-2, with 8 bases lining up with TRBD1. This CDR3 comprises 17 residues. V lost 3 bases, J lost 7 bases, and 16 bases stayed unmatched. The CDR3 spells CASSFRQGAGSLCGYTF. In DNA, the CDR3 is TGTGCCAGCAGTTTTAGGCAGGGGGCTGGTTCCCTCTGTGGCTACACCTTC.

Ten or more counts support this clonotype. The chain recombines TRBV4-1 with TRBJ2-5; no definite D call. Germline CDR1 is MGHRA and CDR2 is YSYEKL. V dropped 0 bases and J dropped 4 bases, with 3 bases sitting between them. The CDR3 spans 12 residues. As DNA, the CDR3 is TGCGCCAGCAGCCAAGATCGAGAGACCCAGTACTTC. Its translation: CASSQDRETQYF.

The sample holds many counts of this clonotype. This sequence joins TRBV20-1 and TRBJ2-3; TRBD2 agrees at 8 bases. Trimming cost V 1 base and J 1 base; bases outside gene matches: 7. Germline CDR1 DFQATT, CDR2 SNEGSKA (reference sequence). The CDR3 consists of 16 residues. This CDR3 is CSARGPRGAGTDTQYF. The CDR3 DNA reads as TGCAGTGCTAGAGGCCCGCGGGGGGCGGGCACAGATACGCAGTATTTT.

This clonotype showed up many times. The rearrangement links TRBV19 to TRBJ1-2; 8 bases are shared with TRBD1. CDR1 is LNHDA, CDR2 SQIVND, per germline (reference sequence). This CDR3 spans 15 amino acids. V lost 6 bases, J lost 5 bases, and 11 bases stayed unmatched. CDR3 in amino acids: CASRPTGQARYGYTF. As DNA, the CDR3 is TGTGCCAGTAGACCAACGGGACAGGCACGTTATGGCTACACCTTC. The whole variable domain, remainder taken from reference TRBV19 and TRBJ1-2, is DGGITQSPKYLFRKEGQNVTLSCEQNLNHDAMYWYRQDPGQGLRLIYYSQIVNDFQKGDIAEGYSVSREKKESFPLTVTSAQKNPTAFYLCASRPTGQARYGYTFGSGTRLTVV.

This clonotype was seen at least ten times. The chain combines TRBV19 with TRBJ2-2, with TRBD1 matching 9 bases. The CDR3 spans 15 residues. V gave up 7 bases and J gave up 1 base; unmatched junction bases: 4. Germline V gene data show CDR1 as LNHDA and CDR2 as SQIVND (reference sequence). The CDR3 reads CASKWGQGNTGELFF. Here the CDR3 DNA reads TGTGCCAGTAAATGGGGACAGGGGAACACCGGGGAGCTGTTTTTT.

This chain connects TRBV25-1 to TRBJ2-2; D not certain. This CDR3 has 15 residues. The germline V gene encodes CDR1 MGHDK and CDR2 SYGVNS. Trimming left V 9 bases short and J 0 bases short, with 14 bases between. DNA for the CDR3: TGTGCCAGTGGTTCGTACAACACGAACACCGGGGAGCTGTTTTTT. This translates into CASGSYNTNTGELFF. Full variable domain (rest looked up from reference TRBV25-1 and TRBJ2-2): EADIYQTPRYLVIGTGKKITLECSQTMGHDKMYWYQQDPGMELHLIHYSYGVNSTEKGDLSSESTVSRIRTEHFPLTLESARPSHTSQYLCASGSYNTNTGELFFGEGSRLTVL.

The table lists this clonotype with many counts. The chain links TRBV5-5 to TRBJ2-3, with a weak D call TRBD2 (5 bases). The V and J ends lost 4 bases and 0 bases respectively, with 15 bases between them. The V gene's germline CDR1 is SGHKS and CDR2 YYEKEE (reference sequence). This CDR3 is 16 amino acids long. CDR3 amino acids: CASSTDGDASTDTQYF. The CDR3 DNA follows: TGTGCCAGCAGCACCGACGGGGATGCTAGCACAGATACGCAGTATTTT.

There are many counts of this clonotype. The chain recombines TRBV6-6 with TRBJ1-4; no firm D call. The CDR3 totals 16 residues. V lost 0 bases and J 3 bases, leaving 11 bases between the germline ends. The germline CDR1 and CDR2 sequences are MNHNY and SVGAGI (reference sequence). Here the CDR3 reads CASSYSAREANEKLFF. Written as DNA, the CDR3 is TGTGCCAGCAGTTACTCTGCGAGGGAGGCTAATGAAAAACTGTTTTTT.

This clonotype was seen ten or more times. V is TRBV10-2 and J is TRBJ2-5; 11 bases map to TRBD2. Trimming removed 6 bases from V and 2 bases from J; junction bases left unmatched: 8. The CDR3 sequence is 16 residues long. Per the germline V gene, CDR1 is WSHSY and CDR2 is SAAADI. This CDR3 reads CASSTYGTSGQETQYF. The CDR3 DNA sequence: TGCGCCAGCAGCACCTACGGGACTAGCGGACAAGAGACCCAGTACTTC.

This clonotype has at least ten counts. The chain links TRBV30 to TRBJ2-3; 12 positions match TRBD1. V lost 5 bases and J lost 6; bases outside the gene matches: 3. The CDR3 consists of 13 residues. CDR1 GTSNPN and CDR2 SVGIG come from the germline V gene (reference sequence). The DNA for the CDR3 is TGTGCCTGGGGGACAGGGGGCGGCGATACGCAGTATTTT. Protein product: CAWGTGGGDTQYF.

This clonotype is medium-sized. The genes are TRBV20-1 and TRBJ2-2; D uncertain. Trimming took 4 bases from V and 1 from J, leaving 4 bases between them. The CDR3 runs to 12 residues. From germline, CDR1 is DFQATT and CDR2 SNEGSKA (reference sequence). CDR3 region: CSATGNTGELFF. The CDR3 bases are TGCAGTGCTACGGGGAACACCGGGGAGCTGTTTTTT.

This clonotype was found a few times. The CDR3 DNA reads as TGCGCCAGCAGCTCCGAGGACCGATTTGAAGCTTTCTTT. Its translation: CASSSEDRFEAFF. The J gene is TRBJ1-1, the V gene TRBV5-1; unclear D gene. Trimming took off 3 bases at V and 7 bases at J, with 13 bases between the two ends. Germline CDR1 and CDR2: SGHRS and YFSETQ. The CDR3 has 13 residues.

This clonotype was seen repeatedly, ten times or more. The chain is built from TRBV3-1 and TRBJ2-7; D is perhaps TRBD1 (6 bases). Deletions cut 0 bases from V and 2 bases from J, with 8 bases between. CDR1 and CDR2 (germline): LGHDT, YNNKEL (reference sequence). The CDR3 extends over 14 amino acids. CDR3: CASSQEGTTYEQYF. The CDR3 region has the DNA TGTGCCAGCAGCCAAGAGGGGACAACCTACGAGCAGTACTTC.

A word on this clonotype: The germline gene is not matched at one end of the junction; a read error may be the cause. The chain uses TRBV6-6 and TRBJ2-2, with D possibly matching TRBD2 (6 bases). CDR3 size: 17 residues. The germline V gene encodes CDR1 MNHNY and CDR2 SVGAGI (reference sequence). The CDR3 here is CASSYGTGGRNTGELFF. In DNA form, the CDR3 reads TGTGCCAGCAGTTATGGGACTGGCGGGCGAAACACCGGGGAGCTGTTTTTC.

The rearrangement joins TRBV7-2 to TRBJ2-2; tentative D call: TRBD2 (5 bases). V was pared by 4 bases and J by 0 bases, with 9 bases between. The germline V gene encodes CDR1 SGHTA and CDR2 FQGNSA. This CDR3 spans 15 amino acids. CDR3 nucleotide sequence: TGTGCCAGCAGCTCCTCCGGGACGAACACCGGGGAGCTGTTTTTT. It specifies CASSSSGTNTGELFF.

This clonotype was found many times. The V call is TRBV5-8, the J call TRBJ2-2; 7 bases map to TRBD1. The CDR3 runs to 16 residues. CDR1 is SGHTS, CDR2 YDEGEE, per germline. V gave up 5 bases and J gave up 0 bases; unmatched junction bases: 7. DNA for the CDR3: TGTGCCAGCAGAGGGGGCGGCCATGCGAACACCGGGGAGCTGTTTTTT. Amino acids: CASRGGGHANTGELFF.

The genes are TRBV6-5 and TRBJ2-7, with TRBD2 identical over 10 bases. This CDR3 has 12 amino acids. Germline assignment: CDR1 MNHEY and CDR2 SVGAGI. J was trimmed by 7 bases and V by 7 bases; bases with no gene match: 4. The CDR3: CASTPTSGEQYF. The CDR3 DNA reads TGTGCCAGCACCCCGACTAGCGGGGAGCAGTACTTC.

By share of the sample, this clonotype is medium-sized. DNA of the CDR3: TGTGCCAGCAGTTACTCGGAAGGGGGAACCTACGAGCAGTACTTC. Translated: CASSYSEGGTYEQYF. This chain links TRBV6-5 with TRBJ2-7; D may be TRBD1 (6 bases). V lost 0 bases, J lost 2 bases, and 11 bases lay in between. The CDR3 spans 15 residues. Germline lookup yields CDR1 MNHEY and CDR2 SVGAGI.

This clonotype is medium-sized. The chain has TRBV7-2 and TRBJ2-7; no reliable D call. The V gene's germline CDR1 is SGHTA and CDR2 FQGNSA. V was pared by 2 bases and J by 4 bases, with 12 bases between. The CDR3 covers 14 residues. The CDR3 DNA reads TGTGCCAGCAGCTTACGTGAGGATTTATACGAGCAGTACTTC. Amino acid sequence: CASSLREDLYEQYF. Filled out from reference TRBV7-2 and TRBJ2-7, the complete variable domain reads GAGVSQSPSNKVTEKGKDVELRCDPISGHTALYWYRQSLGQGLEFLIYFQGNSAPDKSGLPSDRFSAERTGGSVSTLTIQRTQQEDSAVYLCASSLREDLYEQYFGPGTRLTVT.

There are a few counts of this clonotype. The chain joins TRBV7-6 to TRBJ2-7, with D possibly matching TRBD2 (5 bases). The V end was cut by 0 bases, the J end by 7 bases, with 10 bases between. Germline CDR1 is SGHVS and CDR2 is FNYEAQ. The CDR3 totals 13 residues. This CDR3 reads CASSLALEGEQYF. CDR3 sequence (DNA): TGTGCCAGCAGCTTAGCTTTAGAGGGTGAGCAGTACTTC.

This clonotype was picked up many times. V is TRBV28 and J is TRBJ2-1; TRBD2 aligns across 11 bases. The CDR3 covers 15 residues. Per the germline V gene, CDR1 is MDHEN and CDR2 is SYDVKM. CDR3 coding DNA: TGTGCGGCGGCCCCGATGACTAGCGGGAAGAATGAGCAGTTCTTC. Its translation is CAAAPMTSGKNEQFF.

The chain combines TRBV15 with TRBJ2-6, with D perhaps TRBD1 (5 bases). V gave up 5 bases and J gave up 1 base, with 9 bases separating them. CDR1 is LNHNV, CDR2 YYDKDF, per germline (reference sequence). There are 15 residues in the CDR3. CDR3 in amino acids: CATSGTGSGANVLTF. In nucleotides, the CDR3 is TGTGCCACCAGCGGAACAGGTTCTGGGGCCAACGTCCTGACTTTC.